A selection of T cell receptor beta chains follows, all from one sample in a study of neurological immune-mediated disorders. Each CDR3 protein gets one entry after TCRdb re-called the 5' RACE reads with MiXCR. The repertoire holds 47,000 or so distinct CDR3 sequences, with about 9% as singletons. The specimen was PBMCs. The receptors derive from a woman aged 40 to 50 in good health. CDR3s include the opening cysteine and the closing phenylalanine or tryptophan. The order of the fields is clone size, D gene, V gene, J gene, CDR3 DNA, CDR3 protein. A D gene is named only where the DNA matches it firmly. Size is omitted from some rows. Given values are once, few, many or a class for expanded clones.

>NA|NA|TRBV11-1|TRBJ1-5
TGTTCCAGCAGCTTAACGACAGAGGGACAGCCCCAGCATTTT
CSSSLTTEGQPQHF
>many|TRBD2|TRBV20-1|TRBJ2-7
TGCAGTGCTACCGGGACTAGCGGGATGGGTGAGCAGTACTTC
CSATGTSGMGEQYF
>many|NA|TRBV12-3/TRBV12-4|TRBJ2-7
TGTGCCAGCAGTTTTACAGGGATGAGCTCCTACGAGCAGTACTTC
CASSFTGMSSYEQYF
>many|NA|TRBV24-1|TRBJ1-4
TGTGCCACCAGTGACCCTGACTCCGGCGTTAATGAAAAACTGTTTTTT
CATSDPDSGVNEKLFF
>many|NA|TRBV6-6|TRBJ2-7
TGTGCCAGCAGTTACTCCCACTTGGACACCTACGAGCAGTACTTC
CASSYSHLDTYEQYF
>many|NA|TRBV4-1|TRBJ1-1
TGCGCCAGCAGCCAAGGGGTAGGAAACACTGAAGCTTTCTTT
CASSQGVGNTEAFF
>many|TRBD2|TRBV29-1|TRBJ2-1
TGCAGCGGTACTAGCGGGAGAGGTAATGAGCAGTTCTTC
CSGTSGRGNEQFF
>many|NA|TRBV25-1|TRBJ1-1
TGTGCCAGCACTAAAGGGGGAAACACTGAAGCTTTCTTT
CASTKGGNTEAFF
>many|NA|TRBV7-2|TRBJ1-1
TGTGCCAGCAGCTTAGATTTGGGTTCGGACACTGAAGCTTTCTTT
CASSLDLGSDTEAFF
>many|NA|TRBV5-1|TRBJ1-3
TGCGCCAGCAGCTGGGGAAACACCATATATTTT
CASSWGNTIYF
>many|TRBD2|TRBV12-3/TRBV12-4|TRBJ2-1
TGTGCCAGCAGCCCCCCGCGGGAGAAGTCCTACAATGAGCAGTTCTTC
CASSPPREKSYNEQFF
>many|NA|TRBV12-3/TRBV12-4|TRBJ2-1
TGTGCCAGCAGTTTTTCCGGAGCTTACAATGAGCAGTTCTTC
CASSFSGAYNEQFF
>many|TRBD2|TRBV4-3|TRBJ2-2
TGCGCCAGCAGCCAAAGAGCGGGGGGAACGAACACCGGGGAGCTGTTTTTT
CASSQRAGGTNTGELFF
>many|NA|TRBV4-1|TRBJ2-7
TGCGCCAGCAGCCAAAGCGGTACCCCCCGCGAGCAGTACTTC
CASSQSGTPREQYF
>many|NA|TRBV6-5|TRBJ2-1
TGTGCCAGCAGTTACTATGGCGACAATGAGCAGTTCTTC
CASSYYGDNEQFF
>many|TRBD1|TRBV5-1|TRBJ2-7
TGCGCCAGCAGCCCCCGGACAGGGGCATTCTACGAGCAGTACTTC
CASSPRTGAFYEQYF
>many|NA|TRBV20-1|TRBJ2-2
TGCAGTGCTAGAGCCATGAGGGAACAGGGACCCGCGAACACCGGGGAGCTGTTTTTT
CSARAMREQGPANTGELFF